This T cell receptor beta chain was captured by sequencing in a study of stem cell transplantation in POMP-related autoinflammatory disease. Whole-study context: Before transplant: CD4+ naive skewing, low CD8+ proportions, reduced cytokine secretion. Study-wide results and caveats: Across all analyzed T-cell subsets, patients with PRAID tended toward reduced diversity and increased clonality.

V was pared by 3 bases and J by 9 bases, with 9 bases between. CDR3 length equals 13 residues. From germline, CDR1 is SGHAT and CDR2 FQNNGV. This clone was found once. The antigen is unknown. Only in-frame clones appear in the TCRdb table, and some are missing; sequencing was by immunoSEQ multiplex PCR. In the table there are roughly 70,000 clones, approximately 91% of which are singletons. The clonotype originates from a human patient with POMP-related autoinflammation and immune dysregulation (PRAID). Part of the T cells may come from the graft donor. The specimen was CD4+ T cells from PBMCs, collected after stem cell transplantation. The rearrangement joins TRBV11-2 to TRBJ1-6, with D hard to call. The CDR3 protein is CASSFDSSSPLHF. The CDR3 DNA sequence: TGTGCCAGCAGCTTTGATTCGAGTTCACCCCTCCACTTT.